The present T cell receptor (beta chain) was sequenced within a study of T cell responses to AZD1222 COVID-19 vaccine. This clone was seen only once. The antigen is unknown. CDR1 is MNHEY, CDR2 SVGAGI, per germline. V was pared by 10 bases and J by 0 bases, with 11 bases between. The CDR3 loop spans 13 amino acids. TCRdb keeps only in-frame clones here, not all; method: immunoSEQ multiplex PCR. Of around 69,000 clones listed, around nine tenths were seen once; the top ten hold about a tenth. Study-wide results and limits: CD4 TCRs covered the whole spike, strongest at regions 160-218 and 743-854. Once two AZD1222 doses were given, Spike-specific TCR breadth and depth went up.

V usage is TRBV6-5 and J usage is TRBJ2-3; D not certain. The TCR comes from an adult in good health. This material consisted of peripheral blood, taken on day 0 of AZD1222 vaccination. In DNA, the CDR3 is TGTGCCACACGACACCCTAGCACAGATACGCAGTATTTT. Translating gives CATRHPSTDTQYF.